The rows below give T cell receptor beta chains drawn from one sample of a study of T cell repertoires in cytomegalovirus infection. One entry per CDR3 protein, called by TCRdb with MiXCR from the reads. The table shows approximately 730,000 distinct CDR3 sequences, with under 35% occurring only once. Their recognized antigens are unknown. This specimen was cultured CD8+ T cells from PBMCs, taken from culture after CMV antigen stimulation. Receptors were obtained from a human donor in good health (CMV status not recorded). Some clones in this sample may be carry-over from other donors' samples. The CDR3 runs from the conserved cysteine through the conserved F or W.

CDR3aa: CASSDPATGVTYNEQFF
v_gene: TRBV9
j_gene: TRBJ2-1

CDR3aa: CASSLLGHLPGENTEAFF
v_gene: TRBV18
j_gene: TRBJ1-1

CDR3aa: CATQSARSYNEQFF
v_gene: TRBV27
j_gene: TRBJ2-1

CDR3aa: CASSLGQEKEKLFF
v_gene: TRBV7-9
j_gene: TRBJ1-4

CDR3aa: CASSQDHAHYSNQPQHF
v_gene: TRBV14
j_gene: TRBJ1-5

CDR3aa: CASSEALEQTYTEAFF
v_gene: TRBV6-1
j_gene: TRBJ1-1

CDR3aa: CASTSGYEQYF
v_gene: TRBV6-6
j_gene: TRBJ2-7

CDR3aa: CSVEGAGQHWNTEAFF
v_gene: TRBV29-1
j_gene: TRBJ1-1

CDR3aa: CASSPWPRGLNIQYF
v_gene: TRBV7-3
j_gene: TRBJ2-4

CDR3aa: CASSASGTGYGYTF
v_gene: TRBV7-9
j_gene: TRBJ1-2

CDR3aa: CASTMTSGALETQYF
v_gene: TRBV12-3/TRBV12-4
j_gene: TRBJ2-5

CDR3aa: CASSVGGGLRETQYF
v_gene: TRBV9
j_gene: TRBJ2-5

CDR3aa: CANSHRQGHTNSPLHF
v_gene: TRBV27
j_gene: TRBJ1-6

CDR3aa: CASSRGQGGPYEQYF
v_gene: TRBV7-9
j_gene: TRBJ2-7

CDR3aa: CASSYRGSQPQHF
v_gene: TRBV7-8
j_gene: TRBJ1-5

CDR3aa: CASSSSGPGDTGELFF
v_gene: TRBV5-5
j_gene: TRBJ2-2

CDR3aa: CASSTRQRSTDTQYF
v_gene: TRBV6-2/TRBV6-3
j_gene: TRBJ2-3

CDR3aa: CASSLNYEQFF
v_gene: TRBV7-9
j_gene: TRBJ2-1

CDR3aa: CASSSDVNQPQHF
v_gene: TRBV5-5
j_gene: TRBJ1-5

CDR3aa: CASSLPQDGGRTDTQYF
v_gene: TRBV4-2
j_gene: TRBJ2-3

CDR3aa: CASSFSGTDTQYF
v_gene: TRBV12-3/TRBV12-4
j_gene: TRBJ2-3

CDR3aa: CASSIGTWPTEAFF
v_gene: TRBV27
j_gene: TRBJ1-1

CDR3aa: CASSLNPIDTQYF
v_gene: TRBV11-2
j_gene: TRBJ2-3

CDR3aa: CASSQDQSTNYGYTF
v_gene: TRBV4-3
j_gene: TRBJ1-2

CDR3aa: CASSSGLYHGYTF
v_gene: TRBV7-6
j_gene: TRBJ1-2

CDR3aa: CASTPLYGETQYF
v_gene: TRBV6-1
j_gene: TRBJ2-5

CDR3aa: CASGFHSTENTGELFF
v_gene: TRBV12-5
j_gene: TRBJ2-2

CDR3aa: CASGSLRDPRTEAFF
v_gene: TRBV10-3
j_gene: TRBJ1-1

CDR3aa: CASSSPPNAQYF
v_gene: TRBV7-9
j_gene: TRBJ2-3

CDR3aa: CSVEGGGRGSYEQYF
v_gene: TRBV29-1
j_gene: TRBJ2-7

CDR3aa: CASSLQGGENNEQFF
v_gene: TRBV5-1
j_gene: TRBJ2-1

CDR3aa: CASSLTRGGDPDTQYF
v_gene: TRBV27
j_gene: TRBJ2-3

CDR3aa: CASSETKAGGSTDTQYF
v_gene: TRBV19
j_gene: TRBJ2-3

CDR3aa: CATSESGQGGRETQYF
v_gene: TRBV24-1
j_gene: TRBJ2-5

CDR3aa: CATSSIGELFF
v_gene: TRBV15
j_gene: TRBJ2-2

CDR3aa: CASREGVPQLKPTYNEQFF
v_gene: TRBV6-1
j_gene: TRBJ2-1

CDR3aa: CASSQDKRTPRGNEQFF
v_gene: TRBV4-2
j_gene: TRBJ2-1

CDR3aa: CASSLGTGGGELFF
v_gene: TRBV27
j_gene: TRBJ2-2

CDR3aa: CASCIGTQETQYF
v_gene: TRBV12-3/TRBV12-4
j_gene: TRBJ2-5

CDR3aa: CASSLPRTAMNSPLHF
v_gene: TRBV27
j_gene: TRBJ1-6

CDR3aa: CSDDRGDGYTF
v_gene: TRBV29-1
j_gene: TRBJ1-2

CDR3aa: CASTSAGINTGELFF
v_gene: TRBV2
j_gene: TRBJ2-2